This entry describes one TCR beta chain. Its antigen is currently unknown. PCR employed 60 Vbeta and 13 Jbeta primers. The assay was immunoSEQ multiplex PCR, and TCRdb's table has in-frame clones only and misses some. This table has nearly 110,000 clones, about three quarters appearing once. The data belong to a study of cytomegalovirus exposure and HLA in healthy donors. Germline values: CDR1 LGHNA, CDR2 YSLEER. Trimming removed 2 bases from V and 7 bases from J; junction bases left unmatched: 7. The CDR3 has 15 residues. Study outcomes and limitations: Rare sequences made up most TCRs, while some public TCRs were found in many donors. It is likely that the observed cluster of highly shared sequence variants was a sequencing artifact.

The sequenced sample consisted of PBMCs. The chain links TRBV4-3 to TRBJ1-4; TRBD1 aligns across 7 bases. The TCR originated in a woman aged 50 to 65 in good health and CMV-seropositive. The CDR3 DNA reads TGCGCCAGCAGCCAAACGACAGGGACCGGTGAAAAACTGTTTTTT. It codes for CASSQTTGTGEKLFF.